Presented here are 11 T cell receptor beta chains from one specimen sequenced in a study of PD-1 blockade in mismatch repair-deficient tumors (dated by TCRdb to about 2017). The receptor library was made with the immunoSEQ multiplex PCR assay. Not all clones reach the TCRdb copy of this immuneACCESS table, which keeps in-frame sequences only. Checked studies attribute under half of the gap to unresolved V genes and leave the rest unexplained. The sample table holds under 150,000 clones, of which more than 70% were seen once. The top ten hold roughly 12% of the sample. The sequencing used peripheral blood, collected roughly 67 weeks after starting pembrolizumab. The receptor set was obtained from an adult with mismatch repair-deficient cancer.

This sequence joins TRBV6-1 and TRBJ1-2, with TRBD1 as a possible D gene (5 bases). The CDR3 consists of 14 residues. V gave up 6 bases and J gave up 8 bases, with 19 bases separating them. Germline CDR1 and CDR2: MNHNS and SASEGT. The CDR3 is CASRPLGRNLGYTF. CDR3 bases: TGTGCCAGCAGGCCCCTGGGACGAAACCTCGGCTACACCTTC.

The CDR3 DNA follows: TGTGCCAGCAGTTTATTTGGCGGGAGGTACGAGCAGTACTTC. This sequence encodes CASSLFGGRYEQYF. This sequence joins TRBV28 and TRBJ2-7, with 8 bases that match TRBD2. V lost 1 base and J lost 4; bases outside the gene matches: 3. CDR1 and CDR2 (germline): MDHEN, SYDVKM. The CDR3 length is 14 residues. The complete variable domain, with remaining parts taken from reference TRBV28 and TRBJ2-7, reads DVKVTQSSRYLVKRTGEKVFLECVQDMDHENMFWYRQDPGLGLRLIYFSYDVKMKEKGDIPEGYSVSREKKERFSLILESASTNQTSMYLCASSLFGGRYEQYFGPGTRLTVT.

This chain uses TRBV11-3 with TRBJ2-1; 8 nucleotides align to TRBD1. CDR1 is SGHNT, CDR2 YENEEA, per germline. V lost 4 bases to trimming and J lost 9 bases; unmatched junction nucleotides: 5. The CDR3 runs 13 residues. CDR3 residues: CASSSTGGGEQFF. CDR3 nucleotide sequence: TGTGCCAGCAGCTCCACAGGGGGTGGTGAGCAGTTCTTC.

CDR3 nucleotides: TGTGCCAGCAACAGACAGGGGTACAATCAGCCCCAGCATTTT. This encodes CASNRQGYNQPQHF. V usage is TRBV6-6 and J usage is TRBJ1-5; 8 nucleotides match TRBD1. The germline CDR1 and CDR2 sequences are MNHNY and SVGAGI (reference sequence). CDR3 size: 14 residues. The J segment lost 3 bases and the V segment lost 7 bases, leaving 5 bases of the junction unmatched.

V is TRBV27 and J is TRBJ2-3, with 9 bases that match TRBD2. Germline V gene sequence: CDR1 MNHEY, CDR2 SMNVEV (reference sequence). Germline trimming cut 1 base from V and 2 bases from J; bases unmatched to any gene: 13. The CDR3 extends over 19 amino acids. The CDR3 nucleotides are TGTGCCAGCAGTTTATTGCCTAGCGGGGCCCCTGCCCTCACAGATACGCAGTATTTT. Protein: CASSLLPSGAPALTDTQYF.

Only one count was recorded for this clone. This rearrangement joins TRBV27 to TRBJ2-1; D is undetermined. The CDR3 is 14 residues long. Germline loops: CDR1 MNHEY, CDR2 SMNVEV (reference sequence). With 0 bases removed from V and 5 bases from J, the gap between germline ends came to 8 bases. CDR3 residues: CASSLSISHNEQFF. CDR3 DNA sequence: TGTGCCAGCAGTTTATCGATTAGTCACAATGAGCAGTTCTTC.

V gene TRBV4-3 combines with J gene TRBJ2-1; 8 bases map to TRBD2. Germline loops: CDR1 LGHNA, CDR2 YSLEER. After removal of 1 base from V and 3 bases from J, the junction contained 5 bases not matched to a gene. The CDR3 has 16 amino acids. CDR3 amino acids: CASSQAREGYYNEQFF. The CDR3 bases are TGCGCCAGCAGCCAAGCCCGGGAGGGCTACTACAATGAGCAGTTCTTC.

The chain combines TRBV5-1 with TRBJ1-3; possible D gene TRBD1, 6 bases. The length of the CDR3 is 12 residues. CDR1 and CDR2 from the germline V gene are SGHRS and YFSETQ. V gave up 0 bases and J gave up 8 bases, with 6 bases separating them. The CDR3 coding sequence is TGCGCCAGCAGCTTGGAGGGGGACACCATATATTTT. Its translation: CASSLEGDTIYF.

The V call is TRBV6-5, the J call TRBJ2-5; tentative D call: TRBD2 (7 bases). The germline V and J ends were trimmed by 8 bases and 5 bases, with 12 bases remaining between them. This CDR3 has 12 residues. CDR1 and CDR2 from the germline V gene are MNHEY and SVGAGI. CDR3 sequence (DNA): TGTGCCAGCGCTGGGGGGGCCGAGACCCAGTACTTC. This codes for CASAGGAETQYF.

This rearrangement joins TRBV13 to TRBJ2-7, with D perhaps matching TRBD1 or TRBD2 (6 bases each). The CDR3 is made up of 15 amino acids. With 6 bases removed from V and 1 base from J, the gap between germline ends came to 16 bases. From germline, CDR1 is PRHDT and CDR2 FYEKMQ (reference sequence). The CDR3 region is CASRQRGRQSYEQYF. The DNA for the CDR3 is TGTGCCAGCAGGCAAAGGGGGAGGCAATCCTACGAGCAGTACTTC.

V usage is TRBV11-2 and J usage is TRBJ2-1, with D perhaps TRBD1 (6 bases). Germline V gene data show CDR1 as SGHAT and CDR2 as FQNNGV. This CDR3 is built from 13 residues. V was cut by 3 bases and J by 8 bases, with 11 bases left in between. The CDR3 DNA sequence: TGTGCCAGCAGCTTCGCACAGGGCTATGAGCAGTTCTTC. Amino acids: CASSFAQGYEQFF.